This TCR beta chain emerged from a study of molecular identifiers for immune sequencing clone quantification. Study-level information: Replicates split RNA from roughly 20,000 or 100,000 naive CD8 cells five ways, and the researchers sequenced four portions.

Note on this clonotype: The target antigen is unknown.

Whole-study results and caveats: Clones that had above 20 RNA copies took up over 97% of effector molecules but under 1% in naive cells.

The CDR3 has 14 amino acids. V was clipped by 5 bases and J by 7 bases, with 12 bases between them. Germline V gene sequence: CDR1 SGHVS, CDR2 FNYEAQ. TCRdb independently ran MiXCR on the PCR reads; one entry per CDR3 protein. The sample lists hundreds of thousands of distinct CDR3 sequences, over 25% occurring once. The V gene is TRBV7-6, the J gene TRBJ1-6; perhaps TRBD1 as D (5 bases). Sequencing input: naive CD8+ T cells from blood, with Jurkat cell RNA spiked in. Specified subset: FACS-sorted CD8+CD4-CCR7+CD45RA+ naive T cells. This receptor was identified in a human donor in good health. Some libraries in this study had Jurkat cell RNA spiked in. The CDR3 DNA is TGTGCCAGCAGCAAGGGACGGAGCAATTCACCCCTCCACTTT. Its protein is CASSKGRSNSPLHF.